This is a list of T cell receptor beta chains from one sample in a study of blood T cell dynamics during melanoma immunotherapy. Assay: immunoSEQ multiplex PCR; the TCRdb copy retains only in-frame clones and omits some. The table includes 7,800 or so clones, 81% detected once. Source: blood, taken from a patient treated with checkpoint blockade. The receptors stem from a human donor with melanoma. CDR3s leave out the opening cysteine and the closing phenylalanine or tryptophan.

len: 13
v_gene: TRBV5-8
j_gene: TRBJ1-5
CDR3aa: ASSLEGASNQPQH

len: 14
v_gene: TRBV10-2
j_gene: TRBJ2-1
CDR3aa: ASSELGSGSNNEQF

len: 13
v_gene: TRBV27
j_gene: TRBJ1-4
CDR3aa: ASSLHGGGVEKLF

len: 12
v_gene: TRBV30
j_gene: TRBJ2-3
CDR3aa: AWSVFLNTDTQY

len: 14
v_gene: TRBV28
j_gene: TRBJ1-5
CDR3aa: ASSLVRGRSNQPQH

len: 9
v_gene: TRBV6-1
j_gene: TRBJ2-2
CDR3aa: ASSYPGELF

len: 11
v_gene: TRBV5-4
j_gene: TRBJ1-1
CDR3aa: ASSGGRDPEAF

len: 12
v_gene: TRBV6-5
j_gene: TRBJ2-7
CDR3aa: ASSESRGTYEQY

len: 11
v_gene: TRBV5-4
j_gene: TRBJ2-1
CDR3aa: ASSPGQDNEQF

len: 12
v_gene: TRBV7-3
j_gene: TRBJ1-1
CDR3aa: ASSLPGAHTEAF

len: 14
v_gene: TRBV19
j_gene: TRBJ2-1
CDR3aa: ASSKSGLAGYNEQF

len: 14
v_gene: TRBV7-2
j_gene: TRBJ1-2
CDR3aa: ASSLSSQGGRYGYT

len: 13
v_gene: TRBV4-1
j_gene: TRBJ2-3
CDR3aa: ASSQDVRVGDTQY

len: 12
v_gene: TRBV28
j_gene: TRBJ2-5
CDR3aa: ASTGGGADETQY

len: 14
v_gene: TRBV4-1
j_gene: TRBJ1-3
CDR3aa: ASSQLPGGSGNTIY

len: 13
v_gene: TRBV6-6
j_gene: TRBJ2-7
CDR3aa: ASSIRGQGAYEQY

len: 15
v_gene: TRBV7-6
j_gene: TRBJ2-3
CDR3aa: ASSLSLGGPGTDTQY

len: 13
v_gene: TRBV5-3
j_gene: TRBJ1-6
CDR3aa: ARSNTGTEDSPLH

len: 14
v_gene: TRBV5-8
j_gene: TRBJ1-5
CDR3aa: ASSRGTVFINQPQH

len: 12
v_gene: TRBV11-2
j_gene: TRBJ1-1
CDR3aa: ASSFSRGNTEAF

len: 13
v_gene: TRBV7-9
j_gene: TRBJ1-1
CDR3aa: ASSFDLGARTEAF

len: 13
v_gene: TRBV5-6
j_gene: TRBJ2-7
CDR3aa: ASSIRGQGAYEQY

len: 13
v_gene: TRBV6-1
j_gene: TRBJ2-7
CDR3aa: ASSEGPGGLYEQY

len: 17
v_gene: TRBV4-1
j_gene: TRBJ2-1
CDR3aa: ASSQEEGLAGDSYNEQF

len: 12
v_gene: TRBV19
j_gene: TRBJ2-5
CDR3aa: ASSIAWTVETQY

len: 11
v_gene: TRBV10-1
j_gene: TRBJ2-7
CDR3aa: ASSERAPGEQY

len: 13
v_gene: TRBV11-2
j_gene: TRBJ2-2
CDR3aa: ASSLAGSNTGELF

len: 11
v_gene: TRBV5-1
j_gene: TRBJ2-2
CDR3aa: ASSLKNTGELF

len: 15
v_gene: TRBV7-7
j_gene: TRBJ2-4
CDR3aa: ASRTWGGHLAKNIQY

len: 12
v_gene: TRBV27
j_gene: TRBJ1-2
CDR3aa: ASTPQGNRAGYT

len: 12
v_gene: TRBV5-6
j_gene: TRBJ2-5
CDR3aa: ASSLDWGQETQY

len: 12
v_gene: TRBV6-1
j_gene: TRBJ1-3
CDR3aa: ASSPNRGGNTIY

len: 13
v_gene: TRBV6-5
j_gene: TRBJ2-7
CDR3aa: ASSLEFGGAHEQY

len: 12
v_gene: TRBV6-5
j_gene: TRBJ2-5
CDR3aa: ASSYGGSQETQY

len: 13
v_gene: TRBV5-4
j_gene: TRBJ2-1
CDR3aa: ASSGGLAGVNEQF

len: 10
v_gene: TRBV19
j_gene: TRBJ2-7
CDR3aa: ASSIEGGEQY

len: 12
v_gene: TRBV2
j_gene: TRBJ2-1
CDR3aa: ASSWGGEYNEQF

len: 13
v_gene: TRBV7-2
j_gene: TRBJ1-3
CDR3aa: ASSLEAGIPNTIY

len: 13
v_gene: TRBV2
j_gene: TRBJ2-3
CDR3aa: ASRGSGPESDTQY

len: 16
v_gene: TRBV5-1
j_gene: TRBJ2-2
CDR3aa: ASSLQTSGGINTGELF

len: 11
v_gene: TRBV5-1
j_gene: TRBJ2-1
CDR3aa: ASSLGPYNEQF

len: 13
v_gene: TRBV6-5
j_gene: TRBJ1-5
CDR3aa: ASSKKGTSNQPQH

len: 14
v_gene: TRBV11-2
j_gene: TRBJ1-1
CDR3aa: ASSRTLINLGTEAF

len: 12
v_gene: TRBV7-9
j_gene: TRBJ1-3
CDR3aa: ASSDPGRVNTIY

len: 14
v_gene: TRBV7-2
j_gene: TRBJ1-5
CDR3aa: ASSLQGWGHGQPQH

len: 10
v_gene: TRBV28
j_gene: TRBJ2-4
CDR3aa: ASSFGGHIQY

len: 12
v_gene: TRBV7-9
j_gene: TRBJ2-1
CDR3aa: ASSLRNQYNEQF

len: 12
v_gene: TRBV18
j_gene: TRBJ2-2
CDR3aa: ASFTATDTGELF

len: 17
v_gene: TRBV5-6
j_gene: TRBJ2-4
CDR3aa: ASSLGLAGGRRAKNIQY

len: 12
v_gene: TRBV5-1
j_gene: TRBJ2-5
CDR3aa: ASSRGRDGETQY

len: 11
v_gene: TRBV11-2
j_gene: TRBJ2-5
CDR3aa: ASSWLGGETQY

len: 13
v_gene: TRBV10-3
j_gene: TRBJ1-1
CDR3aa: AISDKRRQGSGPF

len: 11
v_gene: TRBV11-2
j_gene: TRBJ1-4
CDR3aa: ASSLGRGEKLF

len: 14
v_gene: TRBV7-6
j_gene: TRBJ1-1
CDR3aa: ASSPQTGGMNTEAF

len: 14
v_gene: TRBV9
j_gene: TRBJ2-3
CDR3aa: ASSVGLAGGGDTQY

len: 12
v_gene: TRBV2
j_gene: TRBJ2-7
CDR3aa: ASSLTGGLSEQY

len: 16
v_gene: TRBV4-1
j_gene: TRBJ2-1
CDR3aa: ASSSQNAGLAGGDEQF

len: 14
v_gene: TRBV9
j_gene: TRBJ2-3
CDR3aa: ASSLYSGQGSDTQY

len: 14
v_gene: TRBV5-4
j_gene: TRBJ1-5
CDR3aa: ASSRGTVFINQPQH

len: 12
v_gene: TRBV5-6
j_gene: TRBJ2-5
CDR3aa: ASSLVSARDTQY